The clone carrying this T cell receptor (beta chain) was counted only a few times. Its antigen is not known. An end of the junction differs from the germline gene, which may be a read error. The germline gives CDR1 SGHKS, CDR2 YYEKEE (reference sequence). CDR3 length equals 14 residues. The data were taken from a study of Graves' ophthalmopathy and Graves' hyperthyroidism. Study results and caveats: A 13-signature model separated ophthalmopathy from stable hyperthyroidism, roughly 86% sensitivity, around 79% specificity.

For repertoire sequencing, the TCR beta CDR3 regions were amplified from RNA transcripts. Second-round multiplex PCR came after first-round RT-PCR with HTBI primers. TCRdb independently ran MiXCR on the multiplex PCR reads; one entry per CDR3 protein. The sample records about 620,000 distinct CDR3 sequences, approximately 22% being singletons. Participants with hyperthyroidism, aged 18 to 65, were newly diagnosed with under 2 months' duration. A volume of around 9.5 ml of fresh peripheral blood supplied the PBMCs. This TCR was sampled from a woman between 18 and 29 years old with stable Graves' hyperthyroidism. Some clones in this sample may be carry-over from other donors' samples. This chain links TRBV5-5 with TRBJ2-4, with 10 bases lining up with TRBD1. Source material: peripheral blood. The CDR3 loop is CASSFGTGVNIKYF. As DNA, the CDR3 is TGTGCCAGCAGCTTCGGGACAGGGGTAAACATTAAGTACTTC.